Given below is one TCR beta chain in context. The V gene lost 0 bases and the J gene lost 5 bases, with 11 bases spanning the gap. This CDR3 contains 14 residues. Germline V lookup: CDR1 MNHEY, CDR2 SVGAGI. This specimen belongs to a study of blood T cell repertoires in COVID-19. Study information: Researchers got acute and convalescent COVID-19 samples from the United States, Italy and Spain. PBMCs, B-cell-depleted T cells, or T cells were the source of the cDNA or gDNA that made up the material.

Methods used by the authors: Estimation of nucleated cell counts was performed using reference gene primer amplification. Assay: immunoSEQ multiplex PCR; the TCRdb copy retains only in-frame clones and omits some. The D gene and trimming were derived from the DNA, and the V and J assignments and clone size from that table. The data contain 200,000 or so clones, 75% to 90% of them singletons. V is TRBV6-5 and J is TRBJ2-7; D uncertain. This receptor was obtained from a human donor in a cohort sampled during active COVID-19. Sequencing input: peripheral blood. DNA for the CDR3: TGTGCCAGCAGTTACTCACCAGGTACCCACGAGCAGTACTTC. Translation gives CASSYSPGTHEQYF.